This T cell receptor (beta chain) came from a study of T cell repertoires in cytomegalovirus infection. Looking at the study overall: Public TCR beta signatures marked donors with CMV infection and the matching HLA.

The study's findings and limits: The response measured ex vivo was dominated by TCR beta clonotypes (HLA-C-restricted and CMV-specific). CMV carriers with the relevant HLA were identified by cumulative public TCR beta family frequency.

Trimming pared 6 bases from V and 8 bases from J, leaving 14 bases between. CDR1 and CDR2 (germline): MNHEY, SMNVEV (reference sequence). The CDR3 totals 14 residues. This clonotype was found a few times. The antigen remains unidentified. MiXCR was run by TCRdb on the reads, yielding one entry per CDR3 protein. In the table there are about 530,000 distinct CDR3 sequences, 26% of which are singletons. Source material: PBMCs. The sequence was obtained from a human donor in good health (CMV status not recorded). Some clones in this sample may be carry-over from other donors' samples. The V gene is TRBV27, the J gene TRBJ1-6; TRBD1 might be the D (5 bases). The CDR3 loop reads CASRAGTQHSPLHF. The DNA of the CDR3 is TGTGCCAGCAGAGCCGGGACCCAACATTCACCCCTCCACTTT.